The 25 T cell receptor beta chains in this list originate from one sample, sequenced in a study of blood T cell repertoires in COVID-19. Clones were sequenced by immunoSEQ multiplex PCR, and TCRdb holds only the in-frame ones, with some missing. The table lists roughly 250,000 clones, approximately 91% of them singletons. Sequenced input: peripheral blood. The source of these receptors is a person aged 18-35 years with COVID-19, enrolled during active disease.

This chain joins TRBV19 and TRBJ2-7, with 9 bases that match TRBD1. Germline loops: CDR1 LNHDA, CDR2 SQIVND (reference sequence). The CDR3 loop spans 14 amino acids. V was pared by 8 bases and J by 3 bases, with 8 bases of the junction left unmatched. The CDR3, as DNA: TGTGCCAGTGCCGCCGGGACAGGGTACTACGAGCAGTACTTC. It translates to CASAAGTGYYEQYF.

The chain couples TRBV7-3 to TRBJ2-3; 8 bases map to TRBD2. This CDR3 is built from 14 residues. Unmatched junction bases numbered 3, after V lost 5 bases and J lost 2 bases. CDR1 and CDR2 from the germline V gene are SGHTA and FQGTGA. The CDR3 here is CASSLAGYTDTQYF. The CDR3 region has the DNA TGTGCCAGCAGCCTAGCGGGCTACACAGATACGCAGTATTTT.

The rearrangement uses TRBV5-6 and TRBJ1-1; D gene ambiguous. The CDR3 is 14 amino acids. Per germline, CDR1 SGHDT and CDR2 YYEEEE. The V and J ends lost 2 bases and 4 bases respectively, with 12 bases between them. The CDR3 spells CASSFRPAGTEAFF. CDR3 sequence (DNA): TGTGCCAGCAGCTTCAGGCCGGCGGGCACTGAAGCTTTCTTT.

The chain is built from TRBV7-2 and TRBJ2-7, with TRBD2 matching over 10 bases. Germline CDR1 SGHTA, CDR2 FQGNSA. This CDR3 is 15 amino acids long. J gave up 2 bases and V 6 bases, and 7 bases lay outside the gene matches. The CDR3: CASRYQREGPYEQYF. CDR3 sequence (DNA): TGTGCCAGCAGATACCAGCGGGAGGGCCCCTACGAGCAGTACTTC. Variable domain in full (rest from reference TRBV7-2 and TRBJ2-7): GAGVSQSPSNKVTEKGKDVELRCDPISGHTALYWYRQSLGQGLEFLIYFQGNSAPDKSGLPSDRFSAERTGGSVSTLTIQRTQQEDSAVYLCASRYQREGPYEQYFGPGTRLTVT.

The chain recombines TRBV6-5 with TRBJ2-7; 8 bases map to TRBD2. Germline V gene data show CDR1 as MNHEY and CDR2 as SVGAGI. V gave up 6 bases and J gave up 4 bases; unmatched junction bases: 8. CDR3 size: 14 residues. The CDR3 loop is CASSGSGRNYEQYF. CDR3 sequence (DNA): TGTGCCAGCAGCGGGAGCGGGAGAAATTACGAGCAGTACTTC.

The gene calls are TRBV19 and TRBJ1-1; 11 nucleotides line up with TRBD1. CDR1 is LNHDA, CDR2 SQIVND, per germline (reference sequence). This CDR3 has 15 residues. After removal of 1 base from V and 4 bases from J, the junction contained 2 bases not matched to a gene. The CDR3 sequence: CASSIGTGGLTEAFF. DNA of the CDR3: TGTGCCAGTAGTATAGGGACAGGGGGCCTCACTGAAGCTTTCTTT.

The rearrangement uses TRBV11-3 and TRBJ2-6; maybe TRBD2 (6 bases). CDR1 and CDR2 (germline): SGHNT, YENEEA. The germline V and J ends were trimmed by 5 bases and 4 bases, with 12 bases remaining between them. The length of the CDR3 is 15 residues. The DNA of the CDR3 is TGTGCCAGCAGCCCGGGAGAACAAGGGGCCAACGTCCTGACTTTC. Translated, it gives CASSPGEQGANVLTF.

Points on this clone: The same CDR3 also results from other DNA sequences found in this sample. V gene TRBV2 combines with J gene TRBJ2-5, with D maybe TRBD1 (5 bases). The CDR3 is 12 amino acids. Germline-derived CDR1 and CDR2 are SNHLY and FYNNEI. V was clipped by 2 bases and J by 4 bases, with 5 bases between them. The CDR3 nucleotides read TGTGCCAGCAGTGAACAGGGAGAGACCCAGTACTTC. It translates to CASSEQGETQYF.

The chain joins TRBV27 to TRBJ1-5; weak D call: TRBD1 (5 bases). The CDR3 is made up of 14 amino acids. In germline, CDR1 is MNHEY, CDR2 SMNVEV (reference sequence). V shed 2 bases and J shed 7 bases, with 12 bases lying between them. The CDR3 DNA reads TGTGCCAGCAGTTTAGTACGGGGGAGGCAGCCCCAGCATTTT. Encoded protein: CASSLVRGRQPQHF.

This rearrangement joins TRBV19 to TRBJ2-1; D not resolved. V lost 2 bases and J 10 bases, leaving 18 bases between the germline ends. Germline CDR1 LNHDA, CDR2 SQIVND (reference sequence). The CDR3 is 15 residues long. CDR3 in amino acids: CASSITSSTGWEQFF. The CDR3 region has the DNA TGTGCCAGTAGTATAACGTCCTCAACGGGTTGGGAGCAGTTCTTC.

This clone was picked up one time. Other DNA sequences in the sample encode the same CDR3. This chain's CDR3 is CASSEQGLNTEAFF. The CDR3 bases are TGTGCCAGCAGTGAGCAGGGGCTGAACACTGAAGCTTTCTTT. The gene calls are TRBV2 and TRBJ1-1; TRBD1 might be the D (6 bases). Deletions cut 3 bases from V and 0 bases from J, with 8 bases between. Per germline, CDR1 SNHLY and CDR2 FYNNEI. The CDR3 extends over 14 amino acids.

This chain connects TRBV4-1 to TRBJ2-7; tentatively, D is TRBD1 (6 bases). CDR1 is MGHRA, CDR2 YSYEKL, per germline. CDR3 length: 16 residues. V lost 3 bases, J lost 2 bases, and 17 bases lay in between. CDR3 protein: CASSHSPPQGAYEQYF. DNA for the CDR3: TGCGCCAGCAGCCACTCACCCCCACAGGGCGCCTACGAGCAGTACTTC.

The chain employs TRBV7-2 and TRBJ1-2; 7 bases fit TRBD1. This CDR3 region has 13 residues. Looked up from germline, CDR1 is SGHTA and CDR2 is FQGNSA. The V and J ends lost 5 bases and 6 bases, in that order; junction bases with no gene match: 6. DNA for the CDR3: TGTGCCAGCAGCCCGACAGGGTGGGATGGCTACACCTTC. This encodes CASSPTGWDGYTF.

The chain joins TRBV5-1 to TRBJ2-3; no definite D call. V was clipped by 0 bases and J by 4 bases, with 6 bases between them. The CDR3 has 13 amino acids. Germline assignment: CDR1 SGHRS and CDR2 YFSETQ. In DNA form, the CDR3 reads TGCGCCAGCAGCTTGGCCGTAGCAGATACGCAGTATTTT. Translated, it gives CASSLAVADTQYF.

The chain couples TRBV24-1 to TRBJ2-1; 8 positions match TRBD2. Germline CDR1 KGHDR, CDR2 SFDVKD. The CDR3 covers 16 residues. The J segment lost 8 bases and the V segment lost 3 bases, leaving 11 bases of the junction unmatched. The CDR3 sequence is CATSDPGTRGIDEQFF. CDR3 DNA sequence: TGTGCCACCAGTGATCCCGGGACTAGAGGTATCGATGAGCAGTTCTTC.

The chain employs TRBV6-5 and TRBJ1-1; D is unresolved. The germline V gene encodes CDR1 MNHEY and CDR2 SVGAGI. The V end was cut by 1 base, the J end by 6 bases, with 9 bases between. The CDR3 totals 13 residues. CDR3 residues: CASSYYISSEAFF. DNA for the CDR3: TGTGCCAGCAGTTACTACATCTCCTCTGAAGCTTTCTTT.

This rearrangement joins TRBV2 to TRBJ1-2, with 12 nucleotides matching TRBD1. CDR1 is SNHLY, CDR2 FYNNEI, per germline. V lost 5 bases and J lost 3; bases outside the gene matches: 7. The CDR3 loop spans 16 amino acids. CDR3 region: CASSPGGTGGYYGYTF. As DNA, the CDR3 is TGTGCCAGCAGTCCCGGGGGGACAGGGGGCTACTATGGCTACACCTTC.

The genes are TRBV19 and TRBJ1-2; D is perhaps TRBD1 (5 bases). With 6 bases removed from V and 7 bases from J, the gap between germline ends came to 12 bases. Germline values: CDR1 LNHDA, CDR2 SQIVND (reference sequence). The CDR3 covers 12 residues. The CDR3 region has the DNA TGTGCCAGTAGCGCAAGGACATTTGGCTACACCTTC. Residues: CASSARTFGYTF.

On this clone itself: Other DNA sequences in the same sample also yield this CDR3. The chain carries TRBV3-1 (or the pseudogene TRBV3-2) and TRBJ2-1; 8 nucleotides align to TRBD2. Germline values: CDR1 LGHDT, CDR2 YNNKEL (reference sequence). V lost 4 bases and J lost 4; bases outside the gene matches: 6. This CDR3 spans 15 amino acids. The CDR3 protein is CASSPGLADYNEQFF. DNA of the CDR3: TGTGCCAGCAGCCCCGGACTAGCAGATTACAATGAGCAGTTCTTC.

The chain combines TRBV6-2 or TRBV6-3 with TRBJ1-2, with 8 bases lining up with TRBD1. The germline gives CDR1 MNHEY, CDR2 SVGEGT. This CDR3 comprises 15 residues. V was clipped by 0 bases and J by 7 bases; unmatched bases: 7. CDR3 DNA sequence: TGTGCCAGCAGTTACTCAGACAGGGGAAAGCGTGGCTACACCTTC. It codes for CASSYSDRGKRGYTF.

The rearrangement uses TRBV5-3 and TRBJ2-7, with D perhaps matching TRBD2 (5 bases). TRBV5-3 is an ORF for which the function is uncertain. This CDR3 is 16 amino acids long. Trimming took off 1 base at V and 5 bases at J, with 19 bases between the two ends. The CDR3 loop is CARSLKLELRLDEQYF. In nucleotides, the CDR3 is TGTGCCAGAAGCTTGAAACTAGAGTTGCGGTTGGACGAGCAGTACTTC.

The genes are TRBV6-5 and TRBJ2-7, with no clear D. CDR1 is MNHEY and CDR2 is SVGAGI in the germline V gene. Deletions cut 2 bases from V and 0 bases from J, with 8 bases between. This CDR3 is 14 amino acids long. The CDR3 region is CASSYTRASYEQYF. For the CDR3, the DNA is TGTGCCAGCAGTTACACCCGCGCCTCCTACGAGCAGTACTTC.

A word on this clone: Other DNA sequences from this sample encode an identical CDR3 as well. The genes are TRBV27 and TRBJ1-2, with D uncertain. Trimming took 3 bases from V and 2 from J, leaving 7 bases between them. The CDR3 has 13 amino acids. The germline gives CDR1 MNHEY, CDR2 SMNVEV (reference sequence). In DNA, the CDR3 is TGTGCCAGCAGTTTTAGAGGGAACTATGGCTACACCTTC. Protein sequence: CASSFRGNYGYTF.

The V call is TRBV2, the J call TRBJ1-6, with unresolved D. The CDR3 covers 13 residues. Trimming shortened V by 6 bases and J by 6 bases, and 9 bases separated the two germline ends. Germline V CDR1 and CDR2: SNHLY, FYNNEI. The CDR3 DNA reads as TGTGCCAGCAGAGTGGGCCCTAATTCACCCCTCCACTTT. As protein: CASRVGPNSPLHF.

The V gene is TRBV6-2 or TRBV6-3, the J gene TRBJ1-2, with D perhaps TRBD1 (6 bases). Germline values: CDR1 MNHEY, CDR2 SVGEGT. V was clipped by 6 bases and J by 8 bases, with 13 bases between them. This CDR3 region has 12 residues. CDR3 bases: TGTGCCAGCAGCCGGACAGTGCAAGGCTACACCTTC. This encodes CASSRTVQGYTF.